Shown below are 7 T cell receptor beta chains from a single sample sequenced in a study of T cells after posttransplantation cyclophosphamide. The naive gate required viable CD3+CD4+ or CD3+CD8+ cells with CCR7+CD45RA+CD45RO-CD95-CD27+CD28+ phenotype. Sequencing was performed with immunoSEQ multiplex PCR; in TCRdb, only in-frame clones are kept and a portion is missing. In the table there are 25,000 to 40,000 clones, more than 85% of which are singletons. Material for sequencing was naive CD4+ T cells sorted from blood. These receptors all come from a man aged 30 to 45 in good health and a related stem cell transplant donor.

CDR3 nucleotide sequence: TGTGCCAGCAGTGAGTGGGGATCGGGAGAAAAACTGTTTTTT. Its protein is CASSEWGSGEKLFF. This rearrangement joins TRBV6-1 to TRBJ1-4; unclear D gene. Germline V lookup: CDR1 MNHNS, CDR2 SASEGT. The CDR3 totals 14 residues. V was trimmed by 3 bases and J by 8 bases, leaving 13 bases between them.

The chain uses TRBV2 and TRBJ2-3, with D possibly TRBD1 on 5 matching bases. CDR1 is SNHLY, CDR2 FYNNEI, per germline. V lost 6 bases and J 0 bases, leaving 13 bases between the germline ends. This CDR3 is built from 15 residues. The CDR3 region is CASRLTVASTDTQYF. For the CDR3, the DNA is TGTGCCAGCAGATTGACAGTCGCTAGCACAGATACGCAGTATTTT.

The chain uses TRBV5-1 and TRBJ1-6; 7 bases match TRBD1. The germline CDR1 and CDR2 sequences are SGHRS and YFSETQ. This CDR3 comprises 14 residues. J lost 6 bases, V lost 2 bases, and 2 bases had no gene match. The CDR3 sequence is CASSLGQVNSPLHF. CDR3 DNA: TGCGCCAGCAGCTTAGGACAGGTTAATTCACCCCTCCACTTT.

In DNA form, the CDR3 reads TGTGCCAGCAGTGGAGGGGGGACAGATATTCCCTACGAGCAGTACTTC. Encoded protein: CASSGGGTDIPYEQYF. The V gene is TRBV9, the J gene TRBJ2-7, with D possibly matching TRBD1 (7 bases). CDR1 and CDR2 (germline): SGDLS, YYNGEE. The CDR3 consists of 16 residues. Trimming took 5 bases from V and 2 from J, leaving 20 bases between them.

This chain connects TRBV7-9 to TRBJ1-1, with 7 positions matching TRBD1. CDR3 length: 14 residues. CDR1 and CDR2 from the germline V gene are SEHNR and FQNEAQ (reference sequence). The ends lost 5 bases at V and 0 bases at J; junction bases unmatched: 3. CDR3 residues: CASSPDRVNTEAFF. The CDR3 region has the DNA TGTGCCAGCAGCCCTGACAGGGTGAACACTGAAGCTTTCTTT.

This clone was detected once. The chain is built from TRBV7-3 and TRBJ2-7; TRBD2 is a possible D gene (5 bases). The CDR3 loop spans 13 amino acids. CDR1 and CDR2 (germline): SGHTA, FQGTGA. The ends were cut back, 5 bases at V and 3 bases at J, with 11 bases in the middle. The CDR3 coding sequence is TGTGCCAGCAGCAGTGGAGGAGGCTACGAGCAGTACTTC. Protein product: CASSSGGGYEQYF.

The rearrangement uses TRBV7-9 and TRBJ2-7; D is undetermined. Germline V gene lookup returns CDR1 SEHNR and CDR2 FQNEAQ (reference sequence). V was clipped by 1 base and J by 3 bases, with 7 bases between them. The CDR3 runs 13 residues. The CDR3 protein is CASSLDNNYEQYF. Here the CDR3 DNA reads TGTGCCAGCAGCTTAGATAACAACTACGAGCAGTACTTC.